This T cell receptor beta chain was identified during a study of tumor and adjacent non-tumor tissue in lung cancer. Study background: Stage I to III disease affected over nine men and 4 or 5 women aged roughly 31 to 76. Samples averaged about 4.2 million productive TCRbeta reads each.

Remarks on this clonotype: At one end, the junction sequence differs from germline, possibly due to a read error.

This CDR3 comprises 13 residues. Per the germline V gene, CDR1 is DFQATT and CDR2 is SNEGSKA (reference sequence). No cell sorting was done before RNA was extracted from the tissue. Donors were chemotherapy-naive, newly diagnosed lung cancer surgical patients in China, August–late 2014. Three rounds of nested PCR, following a modified ARM-PCR protocol, produced the TCRbeta library. MiXCR, run by TCRdb on the multiplex PCR reads, gives a single entry per CDR3 protein. The sample consists of around 210,000 distinct CDR3 sequences, around 71% of them appearing once. V gene TRBV20-1 combines with J gene TRBJ2-7; D is uncertain. The sequence was collected from a man between 60 and 75 years old with non-small cell lung cancer. Sequenced sample: lung tumor tissue. The DNA of the CDR3 is TGCAGTGCCAGCACAAACCCCGGGTACGAGCAATACTTC. Protein sequence: CSASTNPGYEQYF.